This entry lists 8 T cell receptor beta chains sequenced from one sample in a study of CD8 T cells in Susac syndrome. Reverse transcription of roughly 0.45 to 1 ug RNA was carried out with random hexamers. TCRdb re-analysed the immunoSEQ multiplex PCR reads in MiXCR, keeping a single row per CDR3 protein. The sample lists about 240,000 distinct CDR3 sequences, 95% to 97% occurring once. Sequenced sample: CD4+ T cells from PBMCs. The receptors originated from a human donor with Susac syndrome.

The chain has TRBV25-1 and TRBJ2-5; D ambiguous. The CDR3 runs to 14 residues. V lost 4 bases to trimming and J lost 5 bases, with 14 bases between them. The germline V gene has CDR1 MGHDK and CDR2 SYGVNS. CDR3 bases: TGTGCCAGCAGTGGTCCAGCGCGCCGCGAGACCCAGTACTTC. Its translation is CASSGPARRETQYF.

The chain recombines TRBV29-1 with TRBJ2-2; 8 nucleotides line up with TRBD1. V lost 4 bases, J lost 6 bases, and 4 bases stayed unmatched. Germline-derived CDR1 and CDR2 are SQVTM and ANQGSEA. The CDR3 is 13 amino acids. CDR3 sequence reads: CSVGPTGAGELFF. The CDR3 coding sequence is TGCAGCGTTGGACCGACAGGGGCCGGGGAGCTGTTTTTT.

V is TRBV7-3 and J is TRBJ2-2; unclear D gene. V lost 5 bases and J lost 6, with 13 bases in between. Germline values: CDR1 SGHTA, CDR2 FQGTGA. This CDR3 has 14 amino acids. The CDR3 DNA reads TGTGCCAGCAGCCCCTTAAGGTCCGCCGGGGAGCTGTTTTTT. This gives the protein CASSPLRSAGELFF.

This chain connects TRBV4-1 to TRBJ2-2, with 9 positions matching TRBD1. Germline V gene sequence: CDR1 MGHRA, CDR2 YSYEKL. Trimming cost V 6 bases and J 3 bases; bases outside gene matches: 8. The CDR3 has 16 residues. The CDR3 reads CASRRLGQGDTGELFF. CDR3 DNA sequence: TGCGCCAGCAGACGTTTGGGACAGGGAGACACCGGGGAGCTGTTTTTT.

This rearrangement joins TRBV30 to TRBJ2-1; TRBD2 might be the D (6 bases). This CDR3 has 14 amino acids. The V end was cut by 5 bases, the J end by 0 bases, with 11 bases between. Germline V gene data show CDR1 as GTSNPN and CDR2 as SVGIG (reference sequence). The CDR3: CAWDPGLSYNEQFF. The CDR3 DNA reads TGTGCCTGGGACCCGGGACTCTCCTACAATGAGCAGTTCTTC.

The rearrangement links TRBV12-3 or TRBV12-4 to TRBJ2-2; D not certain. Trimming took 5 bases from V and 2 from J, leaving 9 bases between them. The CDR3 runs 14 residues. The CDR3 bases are TGTGCCAGCAGTCGAAGATTTAACACCGGGGAGCTGTTTTTT. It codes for CASSRRFNTGELFF.

CDR3 sequence reads: CASSPPPGYTQYF. As DNA, the CDR3 is TGTGCCAGTAGTCCCCCGCCGGGGTATACGCAGTATTTT. This sequence joins TRBV19 and TRBJ2-3; a possible D gene is TRBD2 (5 bases). CDR1 is LNHDA and CDR2 is SQIVND in the germline V gene (reference sequence). Deletions cut 5 bases from V and 7 bases from J, with 13 bases between. This CDR3 contains 13 residues.

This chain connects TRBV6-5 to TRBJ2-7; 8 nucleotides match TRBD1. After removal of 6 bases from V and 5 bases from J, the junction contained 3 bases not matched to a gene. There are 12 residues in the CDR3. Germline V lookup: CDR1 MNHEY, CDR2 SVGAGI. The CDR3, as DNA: TGTGCCAGCAGCCGACAGGGGCACGAGCAGTACTTC. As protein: CASSRQGHEQYF.